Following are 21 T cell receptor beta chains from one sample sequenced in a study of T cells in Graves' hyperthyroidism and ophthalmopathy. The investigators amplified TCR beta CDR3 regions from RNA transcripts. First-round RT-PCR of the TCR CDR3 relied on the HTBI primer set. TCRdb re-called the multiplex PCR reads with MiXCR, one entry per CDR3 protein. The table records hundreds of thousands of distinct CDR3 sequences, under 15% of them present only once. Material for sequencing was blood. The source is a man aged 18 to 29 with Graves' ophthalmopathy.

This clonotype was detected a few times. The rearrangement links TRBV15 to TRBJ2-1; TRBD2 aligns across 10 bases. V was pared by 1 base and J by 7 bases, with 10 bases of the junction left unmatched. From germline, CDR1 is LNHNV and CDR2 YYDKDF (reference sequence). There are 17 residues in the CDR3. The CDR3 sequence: CATSRVLGLAGENEQFF. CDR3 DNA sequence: TGTGCCACCAGCAGAGTACTGGGGCTAGCGGGAGAAAATGAGCAGTTCTTC.

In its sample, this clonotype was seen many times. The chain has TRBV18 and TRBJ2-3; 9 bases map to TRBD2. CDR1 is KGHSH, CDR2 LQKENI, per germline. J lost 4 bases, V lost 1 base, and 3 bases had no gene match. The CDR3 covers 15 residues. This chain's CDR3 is CASSPLAGEADTQYF. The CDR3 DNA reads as TGTGCCAGCTCACCACTAGCGGGAGAGGCAGATACGCAGTATTTT. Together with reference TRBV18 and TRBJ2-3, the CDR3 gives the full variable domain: NAGVMQNPRHLVRRRGQEARLRCSPMKGHSHVYWYRQLPEEGLKFMVYLQKENIIDESGMPKERFSAEFPKEGPSILRIQQVVRGDSAAYFCASSPLAGEADTQYFGPGTRLTVL.

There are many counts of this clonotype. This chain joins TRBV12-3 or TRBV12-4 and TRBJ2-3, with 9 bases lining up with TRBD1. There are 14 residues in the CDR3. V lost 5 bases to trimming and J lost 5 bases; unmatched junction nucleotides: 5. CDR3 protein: CASSRDRDRDTQYF. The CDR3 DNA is TGTGCCAGCAGTAGGGACAGGGATCGAGATACGCAGTATTTT.

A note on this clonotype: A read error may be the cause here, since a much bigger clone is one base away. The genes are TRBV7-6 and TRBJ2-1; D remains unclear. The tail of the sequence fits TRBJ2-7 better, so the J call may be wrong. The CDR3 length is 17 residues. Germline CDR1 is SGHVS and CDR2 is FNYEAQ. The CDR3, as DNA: TGTGCCAGCAGGCCGACTGCCGCCCACTACGGTGACAATGAGCAGTACTTC. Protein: CASRPTAAHYGDNEQYF.

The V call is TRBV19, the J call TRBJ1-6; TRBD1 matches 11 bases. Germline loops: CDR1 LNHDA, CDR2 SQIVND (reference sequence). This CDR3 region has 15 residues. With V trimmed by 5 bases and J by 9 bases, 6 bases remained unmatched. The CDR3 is CASSPGQGAFSPLHF. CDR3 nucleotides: TGTGCCAGTAGTCCAGGACAGGGGGCTTTTTCACCCCTCCACTTT.

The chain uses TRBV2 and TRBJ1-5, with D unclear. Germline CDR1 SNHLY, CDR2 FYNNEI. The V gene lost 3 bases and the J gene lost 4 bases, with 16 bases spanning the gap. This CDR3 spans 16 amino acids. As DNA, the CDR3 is TGTGCCAGCAGTGATAGGCCCGGGGTTGGAAATCAGCCCCAGCATTTT. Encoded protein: CASSDRPGVGNQPQHF.

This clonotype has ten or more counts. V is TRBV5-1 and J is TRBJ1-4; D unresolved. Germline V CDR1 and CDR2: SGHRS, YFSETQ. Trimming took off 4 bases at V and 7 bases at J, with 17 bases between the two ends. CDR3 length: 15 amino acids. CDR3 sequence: CASSRGLERGEKLFF. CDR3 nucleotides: TGCGCCAGCAGCCGGGGTTTGGAGAGAGGTGAAAAACTGTTTTTT.

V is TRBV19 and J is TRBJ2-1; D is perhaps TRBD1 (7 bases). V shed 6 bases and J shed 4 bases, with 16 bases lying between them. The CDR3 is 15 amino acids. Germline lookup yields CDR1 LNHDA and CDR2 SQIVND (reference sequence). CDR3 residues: CASSPEQGGYNEQFF. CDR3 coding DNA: TGTGCCAGTAGCCCGGAGCAGGGGGGATACAATGAGCAGTTCTTC. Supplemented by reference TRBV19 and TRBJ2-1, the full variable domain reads DGGITQSPKYLFRKEGQNVTLSCEQNLNHDAMYWYRQDPGQGLRLIYYSQIVNDFQKGDIAEGYSVSREKKESFPLTVTSAQKNPTAFYLCASSPEQGGYNEQFFGPGTRLTVL.

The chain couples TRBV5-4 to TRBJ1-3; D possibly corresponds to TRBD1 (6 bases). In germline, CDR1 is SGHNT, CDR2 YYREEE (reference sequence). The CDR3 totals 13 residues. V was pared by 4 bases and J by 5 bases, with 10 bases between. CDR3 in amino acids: CASSVQGRNTIYF. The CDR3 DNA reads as TGTGCCAGCAGCGTACAGGGTAGAAACACCATATATTTT.

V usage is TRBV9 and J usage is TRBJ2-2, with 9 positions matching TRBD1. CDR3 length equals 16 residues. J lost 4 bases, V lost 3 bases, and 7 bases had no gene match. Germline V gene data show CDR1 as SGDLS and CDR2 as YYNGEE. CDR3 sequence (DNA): TGTGCCAGCAGCGCTCCGGGACAGGGCCTCACCGGGGAGCTGTTTTTT. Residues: CASSAPGQGLTGELFF.

CDR3 residues: CASSDSEVSTDTQYF. CDR3 sequence (DNA): TGTGCCAGTAGTGATTCAGAGGTTAGCACAGATACGCAGTATTTT. The rearrangement links TRBV19 to TRBJ2-3; D is undetermined. This CDR3 is 15 amino acids long. Germline loops: CDR1 LNHDA, CDR2 SQIVND (reference sequence). The V end lost 5 bases, the J end lost 0 bases, and 12 bases lay between the germline ends.

The CDR3 region has the DNA TGTGCCTGGAGGGGGGCCTATGGCTACACCTTC. Translation: CAWRGAYGYTF. The chain is built from TRBV30 and TRBJ1-2; possible D gene TRBD1, 6 bases. Germline-derived CDR1 and CDR2 are GTSNPN and SVGIG (reference sequence). The CDR3 consists of 11 residues. Trimming shortened V by 3 bases and J by 4 bases, and 6 bases separated the two germline ends.

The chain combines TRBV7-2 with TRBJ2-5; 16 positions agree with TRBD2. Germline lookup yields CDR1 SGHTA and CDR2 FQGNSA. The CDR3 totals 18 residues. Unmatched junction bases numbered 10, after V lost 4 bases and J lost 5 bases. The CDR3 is CASSSPPGLAGGRETQYF. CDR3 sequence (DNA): TGTGCCAGCAGCTCCCCCCCGGGACTAGCGGGGGGGCGGGAGACCCAGTACTTC.

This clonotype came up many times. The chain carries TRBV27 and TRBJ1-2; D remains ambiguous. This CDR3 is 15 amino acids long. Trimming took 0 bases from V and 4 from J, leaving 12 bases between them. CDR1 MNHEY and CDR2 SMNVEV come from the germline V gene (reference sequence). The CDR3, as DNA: TGTGCCAGCAGTTTATCGGGCAGGTCTTTCTATGGCTACACCTTC. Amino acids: CASSLSGRSFYGYTF.

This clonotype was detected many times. The CDR3 sequence is CASSVDRFGTDTQYF. The DNA for the CDR3 is TGTGCCAGCAGCGTAGATCGGTTTGGCACAGATACGCAGTATTTT. The chain is built from TRBV9 and TRBJ2-3; D unresolved. The V gene lost 0 bases and the J gene lost 1 base, with 9 bases spanning the gap. The germline V gene encodes CDR1 SGDLS and CDR2 YYNGEE. This CDR3 region has 15 residues.

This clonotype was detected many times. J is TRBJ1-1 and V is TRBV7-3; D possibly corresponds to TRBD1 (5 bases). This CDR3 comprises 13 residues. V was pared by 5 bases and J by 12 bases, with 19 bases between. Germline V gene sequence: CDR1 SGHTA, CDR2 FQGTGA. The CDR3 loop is CASSLDGQGDSFF. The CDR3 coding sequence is TGTGCCAGCAGCCTGGACGGACAAGGGGATTCTTTCTTT.

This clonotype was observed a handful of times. The CDR3 here is CASSQAPPFGMHEQFF. CDR3 DNA: TGCGCCAGCAGCCAAGCCCCGCCCTTTGGGATGCATGAGCAGTTCTTC. This chain joins TRBV4-1 and TRBJ2-1, with unresolved D. The ends were cut back, 1 base at V and 8 bases at J, with 18 bases in the middle. Germline V gene lookup returns CDR1 MGHRA and CDR2 YSYEKL. This CDR3 comprises 16 residues.

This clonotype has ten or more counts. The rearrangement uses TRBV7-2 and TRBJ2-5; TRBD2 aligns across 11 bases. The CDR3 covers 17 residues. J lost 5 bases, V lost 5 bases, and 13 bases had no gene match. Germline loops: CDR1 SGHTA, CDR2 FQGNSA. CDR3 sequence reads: CASSPLGASGGWETQYF. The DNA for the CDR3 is TGTGCCAGCAGCCCGCTTGGTGCTAGCGGGGGGTGGGAGACCCAGTACTTC.

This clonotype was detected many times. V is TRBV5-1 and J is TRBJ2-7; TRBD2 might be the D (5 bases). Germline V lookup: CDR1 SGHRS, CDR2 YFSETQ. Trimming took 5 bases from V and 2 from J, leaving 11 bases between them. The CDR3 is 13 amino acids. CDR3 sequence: CASRRDSPYEQYF. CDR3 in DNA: TGCGCCAGCAGACGGGATAGTCCCTACGAGCAGTACTTC.

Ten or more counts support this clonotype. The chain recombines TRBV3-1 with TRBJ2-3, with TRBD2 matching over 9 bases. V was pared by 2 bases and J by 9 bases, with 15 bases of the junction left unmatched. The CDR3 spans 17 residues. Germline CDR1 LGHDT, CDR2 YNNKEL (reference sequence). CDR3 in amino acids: CASSQTGASGDVRTQYF. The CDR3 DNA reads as TGTGCCAGCAGCCAAACGGGGGCTAGCGGGGACGTACGGACGCAGTATTTT.

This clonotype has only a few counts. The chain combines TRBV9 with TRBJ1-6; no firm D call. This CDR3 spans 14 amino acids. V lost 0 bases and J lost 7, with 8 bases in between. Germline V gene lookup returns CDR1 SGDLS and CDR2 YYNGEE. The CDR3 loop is CASSVEGENSPLHF. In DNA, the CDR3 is TGTGCCAGCAGCGTAGAGGGAGAGAATTCACCCCTCCACTTT.